The rows below give T cell receptor beta chains drawn from one sample of a study of cytomegalovirus exposure and HLA in healthy donors. The method was immunoSEQ multiplex PCR; TCRdb's version includes in-frame clones alone and lacks a portion of them. The table for this sample gives 110,000 to 150,000 clones. Input material: PBMCs. These receptors were collected from a young woman in good health and CMV-seronegative. The CDR3 runs from the conserved cysteine through the conserved F or W. Each record gives: CDR3 protein, CDR3 DNA, V gene, D gene, J gene. A D gene is named only where the DNA matches it firmly.

CDR3: CASSPALDSIADTQYF
DNA: TGCGCCAGCAGCCCTGCGTTGGACTCAATAGCAGATACGCAGTATTTT
V: TRBV5-1
D: -
J: TRBJ2-3

CDR3: CASSPTGLVTDTQYF
DNA: TGTGCCAGCAGCCCGACAGGGTTGGTCACAGATACGCAGTATTTT
V: TRBV5-6
D: TRBD1
J: TRBJ2-3

CDR3: CASSTTGEGHYEQYF
DNA: TGTGCCAGTAGCACGACAGGGGAGGGCCACTACGAGCAGTACTTC
V: TRBV19
D: -
J: TRBJ2-7

CDR3: CAISEGQGGQETQYF
DNA: TGTGCCATCAGTGAAGGGCAGGGGGGCCAAGAGACCCAGTACTTC
V: TRBV10-3
D: -
J: TRBJ2-5

CDR3: CASSPRLALYNEQFF
DNA: TGTGCCAGCAGCCCCAGACTAGCCCTCTACAATGAGCAGTTCTTC
V: TRBV9
D: TRBD2
J: TRBJ2-1

CDR3: CASSSPSGWNEQFF
DNA: TGTGCCAGCAGTAGTCCTAGCGGTTGGAATGAGCAGTTCTTC
V: TRBV28
D: TRBD2
J: TRBJ2-1

CDR3: CATSYRLHSNQPQHF
DNA: TGTGCCACGAGTTACAGGCTGCATAGCAATCAGCCCCAGCATTTT
V: TRBV19
D: -
J: TRBJ1-5

CDR3: CASSPQSGRGETQYF
DNA: TGCGCCAGCAGCCCACAAAGCGGGAGGGGGGAGACCCAGTACTTC
V: TRBV4-3
D: TRBD2
J: TRBJ2-5

CDR3: CASSPQSGRLVYEQYF
DNA: TGCGCCAGCAGCCCCCAAAGTGGCAGGTTAGTCTACGAGCAGTACTTC
V: TRBV5-1
D: -
J: TRBJ2-7

CDR3: CASRRLDSRETQYF
DNA: TGTGCCAGCCGTCGTCTTGACTCGCGAGAGACCCAGTACTTC
V: TRBV6-5
D: -
J: TRBJ2-5

CDR3: CASRPSQGGNQPQHF
DNA: TGTGCCAGCAGGCCCTCCCAGGGTGGAAATCAGCCCCAGCATTTT
V: TRBV27
D: -
J: TRBJ1-5

CDR3: CASSLLNTGELFF
DNA: TGCGCCAGCAGCTTGCTGAACACCGGGGAGCTGTTTTTT
V: TRBV5-1
D: -
J: TRBJ2-2